This entry is about one T cell receptor (beta chain). The target of this receptor is not known. Base qualities are not at hand, and no much larger clone is one base apart. This specimen comes from a study of blood T cell repertoires in COVID-19 (dated by TCRdb to the early 2020s). About the full investigation: Samples covering the acute and convalescent phases of COVID-19 were provided by collaborators in the United States, Italy and Spain. The material from the prospective study consisted of cDNA or gDNA derived from T cells, B-cell-depleted T cells, or PBMCs. The dataset comprised deeply sampled blood TCRbeta repertoires from subjects exposed to, actively infected with, or recovered from COVID-19. A freely available public database, intended as a resource for researchers studying the immune response to SARS-CoV-2, is where the repertoires were released. The samples were drawn from two sources: the first 160 participants of the ongoing ImmuneRACE study, and 1,000 to 1,500 subjects contributed by 6 global collaborators. The sample metadata nearly always contained a de-identified subject ID, COVID-19 status, age in years and sex. Where HLA class I and class II types were available, the types were taken from metadata supplied by the sample provider, not from assay-based typing.

What the authors observed across the whole study: Clinical and demographic metadata were provided uncurated, with the amount varying by source and participant.

The immunoSEQ Assay, a bias-controlled multiplex PCR, was used to amplify TCRbeta CDR3 regions from genomic DNA. As for how the authors treated the data: Within the assay, amplification of reference gene primers was used to estimate how many nucleated cells each sample contained. To quantify the absolute abundance of each unique TCRbeta CDR3 rearrangement, sequence reads were collapsed and filtered. For each sample, productive Simpson clonality was calculated as the square root of Simpson's diversity index over productive rearrangements. Held by TCRdb, this immuneACCESS table contains in-frame sequences only and omits some clones. Under half of the omission traces to an unresolved V gene where checked; the cause of the rest is unknown. V and J calls and clone size are given by that table; D and trimming were obtained from the DNA. Present in this sample are roughly 87,000 clones, 72% of which were seen just once. Around 14% of the sample lies in the top ten.

CDR1 MNHEY and CDR2 SVGEGT were looked up in the germline V gene. V is reduced by 2 bases and J by 7 bases, leaving a spacing of 5 bases between them. From the cysteine through the phenylalanine, the CDR3 covers 11 amino acids. Here the CDR3 DNA is all that survives: 33 bases in frame from base 1. Whole blood was collected in K2EDTA tubes by collaborating institutions according to the institutions' own protocols. For TCRbeta analysis, collaborators shipped samples as frozen whole blood, isolated PBMCs, or DNA extracted from either of those sample types. The chain links TRBV6-2 or TRBV6-3 with TRBJ1-2, with the D gene not confidently named. Sample: peripheral blood. The source is a woman older than 75 with acute or convalescent COVID-19. The nucleotide sequence reads as follows: TGTGCCAGCAGTTACCGGGGTGGCTACACCTTC. Its translation reads: CASSYRGGYTF.